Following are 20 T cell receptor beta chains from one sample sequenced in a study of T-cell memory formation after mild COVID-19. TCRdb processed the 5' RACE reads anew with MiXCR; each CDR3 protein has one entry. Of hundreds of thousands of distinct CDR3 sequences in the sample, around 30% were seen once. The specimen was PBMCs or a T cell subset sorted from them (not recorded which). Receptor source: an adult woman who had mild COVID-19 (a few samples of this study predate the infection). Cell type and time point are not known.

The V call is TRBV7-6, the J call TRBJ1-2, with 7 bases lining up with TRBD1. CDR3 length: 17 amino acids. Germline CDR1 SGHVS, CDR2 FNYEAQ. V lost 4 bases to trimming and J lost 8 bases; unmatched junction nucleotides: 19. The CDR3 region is CASSSRDSYNFPRGYTF. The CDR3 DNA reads TGTGCCAGCAGCTCACGGGACAGCTATAACTTTCCAAGGGGCTACACCTTC.

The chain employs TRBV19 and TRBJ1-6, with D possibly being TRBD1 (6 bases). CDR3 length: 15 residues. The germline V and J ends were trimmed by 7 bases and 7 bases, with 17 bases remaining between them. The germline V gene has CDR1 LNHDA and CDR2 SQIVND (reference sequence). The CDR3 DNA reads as TGTGCCAGTACCGTCGGATTAGGGGGAAATTCACCCCTCCACTTT. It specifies CASTVGLGGNSPLHF.

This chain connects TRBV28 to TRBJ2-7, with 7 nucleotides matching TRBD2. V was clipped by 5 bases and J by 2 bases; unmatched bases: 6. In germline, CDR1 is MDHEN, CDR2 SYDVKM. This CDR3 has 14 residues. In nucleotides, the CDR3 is TGTGCCAGCAGTCTGACTAGCCCTACCTACGAGCAGTACTTC. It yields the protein CASSLTSPTYEQYF.

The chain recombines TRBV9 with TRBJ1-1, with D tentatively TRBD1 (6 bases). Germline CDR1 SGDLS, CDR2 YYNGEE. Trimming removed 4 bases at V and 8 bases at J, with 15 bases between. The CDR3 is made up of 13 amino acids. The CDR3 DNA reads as TGTGCCAGCAGCCCCCACATGCAGGGGGAAGCTTTCTTT. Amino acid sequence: CASSPHMQGEAFF.

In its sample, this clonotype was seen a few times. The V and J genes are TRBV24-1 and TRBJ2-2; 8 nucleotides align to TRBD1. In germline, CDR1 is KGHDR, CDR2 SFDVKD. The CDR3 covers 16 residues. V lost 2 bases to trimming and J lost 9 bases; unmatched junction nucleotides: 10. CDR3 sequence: CATSDSHHQGARELFF. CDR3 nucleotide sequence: TGTGCCACCAGTGATTCACATCACCAGGGGGCCCGGGAGCTGTTTTTT.

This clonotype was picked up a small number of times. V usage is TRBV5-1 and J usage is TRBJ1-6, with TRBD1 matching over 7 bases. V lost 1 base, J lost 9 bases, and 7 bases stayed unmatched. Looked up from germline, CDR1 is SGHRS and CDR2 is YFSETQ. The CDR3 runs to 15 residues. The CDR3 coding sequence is TGCGCCAGCAGCTTGCGGACAGGACGGATTTCACCCCTCCACTTT. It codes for CASSLRTGRISPLHF.

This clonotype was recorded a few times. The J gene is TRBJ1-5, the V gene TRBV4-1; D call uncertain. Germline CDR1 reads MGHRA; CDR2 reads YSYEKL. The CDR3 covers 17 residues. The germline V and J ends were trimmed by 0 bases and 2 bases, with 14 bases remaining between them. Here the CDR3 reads CASSQELRNSGNQPQHF. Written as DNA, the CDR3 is TGCGCCAGCAGCCAAGAGTTACGGAACAGCGGCAATCAGCCCCAGCATTTT.

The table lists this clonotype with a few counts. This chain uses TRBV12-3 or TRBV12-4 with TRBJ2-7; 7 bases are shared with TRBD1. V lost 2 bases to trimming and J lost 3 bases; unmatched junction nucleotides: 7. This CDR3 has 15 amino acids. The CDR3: CASSLSQGVYYEQYF. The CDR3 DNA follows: TGTGCCAGCAGTTTAAGCCAGGGGGTATACTACGAGCAGTACTTC.

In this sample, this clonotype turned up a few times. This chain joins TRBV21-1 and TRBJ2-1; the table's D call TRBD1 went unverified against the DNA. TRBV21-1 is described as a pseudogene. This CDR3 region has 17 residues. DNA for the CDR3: TGTGCCAGCAGCAAAGGATCCGGGACAGCCGCCTACAATGAGCAGTTCTTC. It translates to CASSKGSGTAAYNEQFF.

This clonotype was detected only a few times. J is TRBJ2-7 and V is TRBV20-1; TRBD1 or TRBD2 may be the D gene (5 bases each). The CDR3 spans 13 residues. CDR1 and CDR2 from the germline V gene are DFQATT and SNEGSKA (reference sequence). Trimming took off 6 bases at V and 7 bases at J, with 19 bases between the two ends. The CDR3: CSAPGPSLGEQYF. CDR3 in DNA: TGCAGTGCCCCGGGGCCCTCGTTAGGTGAGCAGTACTTC.

The CDR3 region has the DNA TGTGCCAGCACCCCGGGTGGGCTAGCGCGGCAGTTCTTC. The encoded protein is CASTPGGLARQFF. The rearrangement links TRBV12-3 or TRBV12-4 to TRBJ2-1, with D possibly matching TRBD2 (6 bases). CDR3 length equals 13 residues. V shed 7 bases and J shed 12 bases, with 19 bases lying between them.

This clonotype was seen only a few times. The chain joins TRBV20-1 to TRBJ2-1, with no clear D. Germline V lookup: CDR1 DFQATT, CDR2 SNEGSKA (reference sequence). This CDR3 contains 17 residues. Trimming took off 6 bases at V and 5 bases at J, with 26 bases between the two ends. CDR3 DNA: TGCAGTGCCAACGTCCTGACCCAAATACGAAACCACAATGAGCAGTTCTTC. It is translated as CSANVLTQIRNHNEQFF.

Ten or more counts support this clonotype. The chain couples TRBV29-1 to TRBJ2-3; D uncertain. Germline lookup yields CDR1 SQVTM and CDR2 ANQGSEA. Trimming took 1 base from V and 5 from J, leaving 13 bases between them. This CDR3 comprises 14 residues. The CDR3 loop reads CSVEASDRLDTQYF. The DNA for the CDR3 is TGCAGCGTTGAAGCCTCGGACCGCCTAGATACGCAGTATTTT.

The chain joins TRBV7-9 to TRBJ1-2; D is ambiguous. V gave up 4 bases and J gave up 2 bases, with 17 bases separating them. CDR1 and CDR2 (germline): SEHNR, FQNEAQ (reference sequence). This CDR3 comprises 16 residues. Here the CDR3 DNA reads TGTGCCAGCAGCTACCCCCCGACTGGTTCCAACTATGGCTACACCTTC. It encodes CASSYPPTGSNYGYTF.

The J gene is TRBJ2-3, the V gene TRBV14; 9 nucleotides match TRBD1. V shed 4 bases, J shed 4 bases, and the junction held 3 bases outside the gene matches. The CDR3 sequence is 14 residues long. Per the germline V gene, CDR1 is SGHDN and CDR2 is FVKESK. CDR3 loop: CASSRRQGADTQYF. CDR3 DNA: TGTGCCAGCAGCCGGCGACAGGGGGCAGATACGCAGTATTTT.

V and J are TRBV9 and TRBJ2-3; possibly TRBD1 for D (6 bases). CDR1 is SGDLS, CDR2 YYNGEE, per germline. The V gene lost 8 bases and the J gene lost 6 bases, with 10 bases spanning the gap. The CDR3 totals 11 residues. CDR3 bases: TGTGCCAGTCAGGGGCTGGATACGCAGTATTTT. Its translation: CASQGLDTQYF.

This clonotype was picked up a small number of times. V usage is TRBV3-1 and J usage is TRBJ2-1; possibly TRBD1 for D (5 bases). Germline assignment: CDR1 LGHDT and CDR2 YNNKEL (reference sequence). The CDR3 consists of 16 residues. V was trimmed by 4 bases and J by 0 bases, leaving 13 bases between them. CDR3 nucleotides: TGTGCCAGCAGCCGGGTACAGGTTTCCTCCTACAATGAGCAGTTCTTC. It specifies CASSRVQVSSYNEQFF.

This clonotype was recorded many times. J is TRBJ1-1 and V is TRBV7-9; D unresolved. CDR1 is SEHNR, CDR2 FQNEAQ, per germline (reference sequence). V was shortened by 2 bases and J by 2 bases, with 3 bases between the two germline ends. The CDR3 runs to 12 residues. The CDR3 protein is CASSLSNTEAFF. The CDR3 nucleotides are TGTGCCAGCAGCTTAAGTAACACTGAAGCTTTCTTT. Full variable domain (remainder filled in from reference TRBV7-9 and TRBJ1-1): DTGVSQNPRHKITKRGQNVTFRCDPISEHNRLYWYRQTLGQGPEFLTYFQNEAQLEKSRLLSDRFSAERPKGSFSTLEIQRTEQGDSAMYLCASSLSNTEAFFGQGTRLTVV.

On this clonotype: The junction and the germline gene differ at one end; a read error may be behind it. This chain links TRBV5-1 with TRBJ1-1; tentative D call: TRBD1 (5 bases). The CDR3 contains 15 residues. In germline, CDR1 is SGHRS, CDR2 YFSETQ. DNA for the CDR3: TGCGCCAGAAGCTTGAACTCAGGGTTCGGGACTGAAGCTTTCTTT. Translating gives CARSLNSGFGTEAFF. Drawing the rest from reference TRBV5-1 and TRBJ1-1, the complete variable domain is KAGVTQTPRYLIKTRGQQVTLSCSPISGHRSVSWYQQTPGQGLQFLFEYFSETQRNKGNFPGRFSGRQFSNSRSEMNVSTLELGDSALYLCARSLNSGFGTEAFFGQGTRLTVV.

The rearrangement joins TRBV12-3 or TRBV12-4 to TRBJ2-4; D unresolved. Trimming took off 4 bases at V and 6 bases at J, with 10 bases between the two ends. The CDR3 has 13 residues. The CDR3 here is CASSSRSSNIQYF. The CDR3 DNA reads TGTGCCAGCAGTTCCCGGTCGTCAAACATTCAGTACTTC.